This T cell receptor beta chain appears in the sequencing data of a study of OX40 agonist ivuxolimab in advanced cancers. Per germline, CDR1 MNHNY and CDR2 SVGAGI (reference sequence). V shed 0 bases and J shed 3 bases, with 15 bases lying between them. The CDR3 extends over 16 amino acids. Regarding the study as a whole: Expanded clones were, on average, more numerous among CD8+ T cells than CD4+.

Data came from immunoSEQ multiplex PCR; TCRdb stores just in-frame clones and leaves some out. Among 65,000 to 80,000 clones, around 92% were seen once, and the ten largest hold approximately 9.9%. About this clone itself: Antigen specificity is unknown.

This specimen was CD4+ or CD8+ T cells sorted from blood, taken in a trial of the OX40 agonist ivuxolimab. The clonotype was recovered from an adult with an advanced solid tumor such as melanoma, head and neck, liver or kidney cancer. The chain recombines TRBV6-6 with TRBJ2-7; D is unclear. This CDR3 is CASSYSFGYSDYEQYF. The DNA for the CDR3 is TGTGCCAGCAGTTACTCTTTTGGGTACTCGGACTACGAGCAGTACTTC.